These 7 T cell receptor beta chains originate from one sample sequenced in a study of cytomegalovirus exposure and HLA in healthy donors. The PCR had 60 Vbeta and 13 Jbeta primers. The protocol was immunoSEQ multiplex PCR, while the TCRdb copy is restricted to in-frame clones and leaves out a portion. The sample yields some 45,000 clones, 50% seen once. Sequenced material: PBMCs. The receptors derive from a human donor in good health.

This sequence joins TRBV11-2 and TRBJ2-3; 9 bases line up with TRBD1. Germline V gives CDR1 SGHAT, CDR2 FQNNGV. The CDR3 extends over 16 amino acids. V lost 5 bases to trimming and J lost 3 bases; unmatched junction nucleotides: 9. The CDR3 loop is CASSTGGGGRTDTQYF. CDR3 nucleotide sequence: TGTGCCAGCAGCACAGGGGGCGGAGGACGGACAGATACGCAGTATTTT.

This chain connects TRBV18 to TRBJ2-7; 9 nucleotides align to TRBD1. Germline V lookup: CDR1 KGHSH, CDR2 LQKENI. CDR3 length: 14 residues. V shed 5 bases, J shed 2 bases, and the junction held 4 bases outside the gene matches. DNA for the CDR3: TGTGCCAGCTCATCGGACAGGGGCCCCTACGAGCAGTACTTC. Translating it yields CASSSDRGPYEQYF.

This chain connects TRBV6-1 to TRBJ2-3, with D possibly being TRBD1 (6 bases). This CDR3 contains 14 residues. V lost 4 bases and J lost 5, with 13 bases in between. CDR1 and CDR2 from the germline V gene are MNHNS and SASEGT. The CDR3 DNA reads TGTGCCAGCAGTGGAACAGGGTTACAAGATACGCAGTATTTT. Protein sequence: CASSGTGLQDTQYF.

This clone has just a few counts. J is TRBJ2-3 and V is TRBV29-1, with a weak D call TRBD1 (6 bases). CDR3 length: 13 amino acids. V was cut by 3 bases and J by 0 bases, with 7 bases left in between. Germline values: CDR1 SQVTM, CDR2 ANQGSEA. The CDR3 DNA sequence: TGCAGCGTTGAGGGGGCTAGCACAGATACGCAGTATTTT. Protein product: CSVEGASTDTQYF.

The chain couples TRBV6-5 to TRBJ1-1, with unresolved D. Germline V gene data show CDR1 as MNHEY and CDR2 as SVGAGI. The CDR3 is made up of 11 amino acids. V was cut by 7 bases and J by 7 bases, with 10 bases left in between. CDR3 bases: TGTGCCAGCACCCAGAGGGTTGAAGCTTTCTTT. Its protein is CASTQRVEAFF.

This clone was observed a few times. The chain couples TRBV28 to TRBJ1-3, with no clear D. Looked up from germline, CDR1 is MDHEN and CDR2 is SYDVKM. V was pared by 6 bases and J by 2 bases, with 17 bases between. The CDR3 length is 16 residues. CDR3 amino acids: CASRLPHAGAGNTIYF. CDR3 nucleotides: TGTGCCAGCAGACTCCCCCATGCCGGGGCTGGAAACACCATATATTTT.

This clone is a singleton in its sample. CDR3 coding DNA: TGTGCCAGCAGCCCTGGGAGGAGCCTGAATGAGCAGTTCTTC. Residues: CASSPGRSLNEQFF. This rearrangement joins TRBV13 to TRBJ2-1, with a weak D call TRBD2 (6 bases). CDR3 size: 14 residues. From germline, CDR1 is PRHDT and CDR2 FYEKMQ (reference sequence). With 5 bases removed from V and 7 bases from J, the gap between germline ends came to 15 bases.